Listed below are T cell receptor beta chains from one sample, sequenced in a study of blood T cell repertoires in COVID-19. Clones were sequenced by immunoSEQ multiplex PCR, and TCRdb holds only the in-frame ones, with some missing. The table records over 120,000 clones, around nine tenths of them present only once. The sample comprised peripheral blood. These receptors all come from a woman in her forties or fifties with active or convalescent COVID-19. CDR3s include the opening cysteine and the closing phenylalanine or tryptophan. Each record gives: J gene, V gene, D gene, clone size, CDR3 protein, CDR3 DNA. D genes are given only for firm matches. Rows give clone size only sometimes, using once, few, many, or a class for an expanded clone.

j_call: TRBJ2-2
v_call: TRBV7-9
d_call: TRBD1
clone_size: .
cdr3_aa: CASHLGTGTTGELFF
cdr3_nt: TGTGCCAGCCACTTGGGGACAGGGACCACCGGGGAGCTGTTTTTT

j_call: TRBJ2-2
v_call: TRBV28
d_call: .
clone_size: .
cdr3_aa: CASRRWDTGELFF
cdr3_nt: TGTGCCAGCAGGAGGTGGGACACCGGGGAGCTGTTTTTT

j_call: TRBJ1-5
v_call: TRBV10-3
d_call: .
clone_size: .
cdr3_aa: CAISDGGQPQHF
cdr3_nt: TGTGCCATCAGCGACGGGGGGCAGCCCCAGCATTTT

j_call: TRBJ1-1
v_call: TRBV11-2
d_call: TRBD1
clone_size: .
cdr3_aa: CASAQGVGTEAFF
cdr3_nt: TGTGCCAGCGCTCAGGGGGTGGGCACTGAAGCTTTCTTT

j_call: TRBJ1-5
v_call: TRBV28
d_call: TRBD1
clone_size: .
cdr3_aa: CASSFSGTGNPRSQHF
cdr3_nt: TGTGCCAGCAGTTTCTCCGGGACAGGGAACCCTAGGTCCCAGCATTTT

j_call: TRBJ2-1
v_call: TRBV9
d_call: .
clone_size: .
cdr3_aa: CASSARGDRGPNEQFF
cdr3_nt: TGTGCCAGCAGCGCCCGCGGGGATCGAGGGCCCAATGAGCAGTTCTTC

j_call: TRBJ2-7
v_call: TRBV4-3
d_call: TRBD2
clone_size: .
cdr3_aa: CASSQDRNAGGAYEQYF
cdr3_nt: TGCGCCAGCAGCCAAGATAGGAATGCGGGAGGGGCCTACGAGCAGTACTTC

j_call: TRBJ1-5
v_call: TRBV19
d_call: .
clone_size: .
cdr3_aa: CASSKAPGGVEPQHF
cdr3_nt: TGTGCCAGTAGTAAGGCCCCAGGTGGCGTCGAGCCCCAGCATTTT

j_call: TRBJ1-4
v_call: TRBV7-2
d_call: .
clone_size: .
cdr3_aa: CASRWRGEKLFF
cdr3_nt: TGTGCCAGCAGGTGGCGGGGGGAAAAACTGTTTTTT

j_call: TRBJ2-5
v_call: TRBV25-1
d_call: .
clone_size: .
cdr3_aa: CASSDSGVPGETQYF
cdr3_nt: TGTGCCAGCAGTGACTCAGGGGTTCCGGGGGAGACCCAGTACTTC

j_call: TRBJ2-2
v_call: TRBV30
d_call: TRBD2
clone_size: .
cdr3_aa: CAWSPGGAGAGELFF
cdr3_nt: TGTGCCTGGAGCCCGGGGGGGGCCGGGGCCGGGGAGCTGTTTTTT

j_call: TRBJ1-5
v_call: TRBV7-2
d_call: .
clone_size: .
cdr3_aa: CASSLSSFQPQHF
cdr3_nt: TGTGCCAGCAGCTTATCGTCCTTTCAGCCCCAGCATTTT

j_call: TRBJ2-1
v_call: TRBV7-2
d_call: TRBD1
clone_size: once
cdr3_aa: CASGGTGAYNEQFF
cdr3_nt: TGTGCCAGCGGGGGGACAGGGGCTTACAATGAGCAGTTCTTC

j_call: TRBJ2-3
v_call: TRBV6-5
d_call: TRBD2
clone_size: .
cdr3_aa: CASRPSGSVDTQYF
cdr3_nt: TGTGCCAGCAGGCCAAGCGGGAGCGTAGATACGCAGTATTTT

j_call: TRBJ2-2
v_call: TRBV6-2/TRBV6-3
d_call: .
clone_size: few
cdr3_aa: CASSYTQGYTGELFF
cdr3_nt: TGTGCCAGCAGTTACACACAGGGCTACACCGGGGAGCTGTTTTTT

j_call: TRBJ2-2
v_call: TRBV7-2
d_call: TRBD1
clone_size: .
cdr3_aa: CASSLALFPTVGTGDTGELFF
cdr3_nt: TGTGCCAGCAGCTTAGCCTTGTTCCCCACAGTGGGGACAGGGGACACCGGGGAGCTGTTTTTT

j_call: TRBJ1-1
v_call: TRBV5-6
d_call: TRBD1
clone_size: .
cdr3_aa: CASSSTGAVMNTEAFF
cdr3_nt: TGTGCCAGCAGCTCGACAGGGGCCGTCATGAACACTGAAGCTTTCTTT

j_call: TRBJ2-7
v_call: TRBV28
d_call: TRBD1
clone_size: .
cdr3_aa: CASRRQGATYEQYF
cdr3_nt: TGTGCCAGCAGGCGACAGGGGGCAACCTACGAGCAGTACTTC

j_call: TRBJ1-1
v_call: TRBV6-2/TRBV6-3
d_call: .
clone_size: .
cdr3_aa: CASSYPTTNTEAFF
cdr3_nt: TGTGCCAGCAGTTACCCGACTACGAACACTGAAGCTTTCTTT

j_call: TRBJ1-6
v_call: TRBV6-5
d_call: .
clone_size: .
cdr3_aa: CASKAGDSPLHF
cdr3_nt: TGTGCCAGCAAGGCAGGGGATTCACCCCTCCACTTT

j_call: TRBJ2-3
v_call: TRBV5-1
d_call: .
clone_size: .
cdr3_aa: CASSLGENADTQYF
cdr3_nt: TGCGCCAGCAGCTTGGGAGAGAATGCAGATACGCAGTATTTT

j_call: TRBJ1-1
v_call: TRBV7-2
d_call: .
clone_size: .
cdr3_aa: CASSPRGATEAFF
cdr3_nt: TGTGCCAGCAGCCCCCGGGGAGCCACTGAAGCTTTCTTT

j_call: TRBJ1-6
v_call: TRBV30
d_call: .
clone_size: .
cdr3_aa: CAWRLTDNSPLHF
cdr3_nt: TGTGCCTGGAGGTTGACAGATAATTCACCCCTCCACTTT

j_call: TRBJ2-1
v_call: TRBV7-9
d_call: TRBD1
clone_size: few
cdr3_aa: CASSLVQTGGINEQFF
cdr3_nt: TGTGCCAGCAGCTTAGTCCAGACAGGGGGGATCAATGAGCAGTTCTTC

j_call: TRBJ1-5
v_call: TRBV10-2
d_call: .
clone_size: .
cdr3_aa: CASSSGLGQPQHF
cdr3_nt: TGCGCCAGCAGTTCAGGGTTGGGTCAGCCCCAGCATTTT

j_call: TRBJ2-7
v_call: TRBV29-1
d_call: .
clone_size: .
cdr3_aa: CSVRTAYEQYF
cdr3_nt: TGCAGCGTTAGGACAGCCTACGAGCAGTACTTC

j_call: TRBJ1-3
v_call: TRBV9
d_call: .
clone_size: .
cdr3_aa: CASSPQVVSGNTIYF
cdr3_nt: TGTGCCAGCAGCCCCCAGGTCGTTTCGGGAAACACCATATATTTT

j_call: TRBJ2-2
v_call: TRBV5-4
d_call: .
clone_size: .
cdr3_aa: CATQLEGYGAGELFF
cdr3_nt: TGTGCCACCCAACTGGAGGGGTACGGGGCCGGGGAGCTGTTTTTT

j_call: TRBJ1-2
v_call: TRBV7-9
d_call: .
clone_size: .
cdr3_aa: CASSLSGRDGYTF
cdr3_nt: TGTGCCAGCAGCTTATCGGGTCGGGATGGCTACACCTTC

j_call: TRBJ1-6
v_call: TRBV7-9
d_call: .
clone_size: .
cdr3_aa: CASRNGDSPLHF
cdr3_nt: TGTGCCAGCAGGAACGGGGATTCACCCCTCCACTTT

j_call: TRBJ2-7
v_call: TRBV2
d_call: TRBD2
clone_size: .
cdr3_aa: CASSTPGSGGPNSYEQYF
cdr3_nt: TGTGCCAGCAGTACCCCAGGTAGCGGGGGGCCCAACTCCTACGAGCAGTACTTC

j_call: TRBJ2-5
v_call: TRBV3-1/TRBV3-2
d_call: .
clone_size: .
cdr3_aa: CASSPRSQETQYF
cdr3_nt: TGTGCCAGCAGCCCCAGGTCCCAAGAGACCCAGTACTTC

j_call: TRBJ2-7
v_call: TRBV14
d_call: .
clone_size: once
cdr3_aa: CASSLVQGGEQYF
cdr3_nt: TGTGCCAGCAGCCTGGTTCAGGGAGGCGAGCAGTACTTC

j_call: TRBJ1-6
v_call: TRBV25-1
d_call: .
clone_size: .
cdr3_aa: CASSGSAGESSYNSPLHF
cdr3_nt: TGTGCCAGCAGTGGTTCGGCAGGGGAAAGCTCCTATAATTCACCCCTCCACTTT

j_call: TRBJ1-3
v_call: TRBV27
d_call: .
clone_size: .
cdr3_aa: CASSPRDSGNTIYF
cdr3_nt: TGTGCCAGCAGCCCCAGGGACTCTGGAAACACCATATATTTT

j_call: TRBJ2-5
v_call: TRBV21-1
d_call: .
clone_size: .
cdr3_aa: CASSSTQGGLETQYF
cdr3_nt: TGTGCCAGCAGCTCAACGCAGGGAGGGTTGGAGACCCAGTACTTC

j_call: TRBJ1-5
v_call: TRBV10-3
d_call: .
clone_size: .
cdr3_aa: CAISDWQSNQPQHF
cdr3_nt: TGTGCCATCAGTGACTGGCAGAGCAATCAGCCCCAGCATTTT

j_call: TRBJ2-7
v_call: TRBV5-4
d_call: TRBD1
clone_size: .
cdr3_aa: CASSLGGTGLYEQYF
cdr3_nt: TGTGCCAGCAGCTTGGGGGGGACAGGGTTGTACGAGCAGTACTTC

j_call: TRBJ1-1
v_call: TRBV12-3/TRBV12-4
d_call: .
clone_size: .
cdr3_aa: CASSLTGFNEAFF
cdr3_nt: TGTGCCAGCAGCCTTACAGGGTTCAACGAAGCTTTCTTT

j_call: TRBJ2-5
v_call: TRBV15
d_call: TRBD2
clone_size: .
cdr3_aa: CATSSTERGFQETQYF
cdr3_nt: TGTGCCACCAGCTCTACCGAGCGGGGGTTTCAAGAGACCCAGTACTTC

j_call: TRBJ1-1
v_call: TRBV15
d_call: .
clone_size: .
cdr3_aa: CATSRDGEGEAFF
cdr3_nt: TGTGCCACCAGCAGAGATGGGGAGGGTGAAGCTTTCTTT

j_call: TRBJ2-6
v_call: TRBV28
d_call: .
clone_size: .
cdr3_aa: CASNRGGSGANVLTF
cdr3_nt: TGTGCCAGCAACCGGGGAGGCTCTGGGGCCAACGTCCTGACTTTC

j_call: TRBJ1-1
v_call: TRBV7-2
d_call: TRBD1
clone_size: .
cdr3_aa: CASSPHGQGITEAFF
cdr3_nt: TGTGCCAGCAGCCCCCACGGACAGGGGATAACTGAAGCTTTCTTT

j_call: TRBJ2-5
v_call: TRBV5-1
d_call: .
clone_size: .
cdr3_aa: CASSSGTRYQETQYF
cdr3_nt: TGCGCCAGCAGCTCAGGGACTCGGTACCAAGAGACCCAGTACTTC

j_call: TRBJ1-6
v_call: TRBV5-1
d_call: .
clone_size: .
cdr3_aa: CASSPSAGDAYNSPLHF
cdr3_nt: TGCGCCAGCAGCCCTTCAGCAGGGGACGCCTATAATTCACCCCTCCACTTT

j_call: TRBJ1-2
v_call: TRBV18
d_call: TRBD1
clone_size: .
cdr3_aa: CASSPSREGANGYTF
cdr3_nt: TGTGCCAGCTCACCTTCTCGGGAGGGGGCGAATGGCTACACCTTC

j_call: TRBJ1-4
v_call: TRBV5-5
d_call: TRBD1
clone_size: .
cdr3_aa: CASSSRDRDGKLFF
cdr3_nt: TGTGCCAGCAGCTCCCGGGACAGGGACGGAAAACTGTTTTTT